This T cell receptor (beta chain) was captured by sequencing in a study of blood T cell repertoires in COVID-19. Study as a whole: COVID-19 samples, acute and convalescent, were from the United States, Italy and Spain. Sources were T cells, B-cell-depleted T cells, or PBMCs; the material itself was cDNA or gDNA.

In the study's own analysis: For nucleated cells, counts were estimated from reference gene primer amplification. Produced via immunoSEQ multiplex PCR; TCRdb's table is partial and in-frame only. The V and J calls and clone size come from that table; D and trimming were worked out from the DNA. The repertoire holds about 44,000 clones, about 90% seen once, with over 20% in the top ten. This CDR3 is built from 15 residues. Looked up from germline, CDR1 is SGHRS and CDR2 is YFSETQ. V shed 2 bases and J 6 bases; nucleotides not matched to a gene: 3. This clone was recorded once. The V call is TRBV5-1, the J call TRBJ1-4; 11 bases map to TRBD1. The clonotype comes from a woman aged 80 or older in a cohort sampled during active or convalescent COVID-19. Sample: peripheral blood. CDR3 nucleotide sequence: TGCGCCAGCAGCTTCGGACAGGGGGCTGATGAAAAACTGTTTTTT. Protein product: CASSFGQGADEKLFF.